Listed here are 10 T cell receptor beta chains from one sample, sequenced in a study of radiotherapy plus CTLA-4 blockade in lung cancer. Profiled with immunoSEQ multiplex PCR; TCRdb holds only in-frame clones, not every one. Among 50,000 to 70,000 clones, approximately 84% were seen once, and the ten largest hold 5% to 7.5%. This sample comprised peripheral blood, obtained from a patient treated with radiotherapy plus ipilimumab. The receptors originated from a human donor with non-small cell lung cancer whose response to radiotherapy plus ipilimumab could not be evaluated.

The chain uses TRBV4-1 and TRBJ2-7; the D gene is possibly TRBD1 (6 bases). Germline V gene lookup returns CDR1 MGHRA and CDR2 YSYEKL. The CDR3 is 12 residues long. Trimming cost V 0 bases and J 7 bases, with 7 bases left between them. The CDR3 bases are TGCGCCAGCAGCCAAGAGGGACAAGAGCAGTACTTC. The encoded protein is CASSQEGQEQYF.

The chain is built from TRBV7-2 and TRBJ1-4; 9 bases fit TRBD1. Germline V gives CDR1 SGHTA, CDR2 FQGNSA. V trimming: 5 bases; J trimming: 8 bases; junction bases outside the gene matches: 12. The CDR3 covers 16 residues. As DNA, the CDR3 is TGTGCCAGCAGCCAGAGGGGACAGGGAAGGCTCGAAAAACTGTTTTTT. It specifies CASSQRGQGRLEKLFF. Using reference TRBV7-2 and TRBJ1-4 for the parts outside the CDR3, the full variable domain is GAGVSQSPSNKVTEKGKDVELRCDPISGHTALYWYRQSLGQGLEFLIYFQGNSAPDKSGLPSDRFSAERTGGSVSTLTIQRTQQEDSAVYLCASSQRGQGRLEKLFFGSGTQLSVL.

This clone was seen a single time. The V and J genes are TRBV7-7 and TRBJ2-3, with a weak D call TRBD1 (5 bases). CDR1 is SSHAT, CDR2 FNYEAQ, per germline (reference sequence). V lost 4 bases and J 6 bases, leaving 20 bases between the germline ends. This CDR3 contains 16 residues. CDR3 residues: CASSSAGNKERDTQYF. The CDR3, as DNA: TGTGCCAGCAGCTCGGCAGGGAATAAAGAAAGGGATACGCAGTATTTT.

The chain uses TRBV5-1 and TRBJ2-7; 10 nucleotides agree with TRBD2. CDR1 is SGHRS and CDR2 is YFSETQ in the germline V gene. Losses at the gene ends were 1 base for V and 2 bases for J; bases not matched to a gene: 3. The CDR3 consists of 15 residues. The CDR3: CASSLSSGGPYEQYF. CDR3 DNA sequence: TGCGCCAGCAGCTTGTCTAGCGGGGGTCCCTACGAGCAGTACTTC.

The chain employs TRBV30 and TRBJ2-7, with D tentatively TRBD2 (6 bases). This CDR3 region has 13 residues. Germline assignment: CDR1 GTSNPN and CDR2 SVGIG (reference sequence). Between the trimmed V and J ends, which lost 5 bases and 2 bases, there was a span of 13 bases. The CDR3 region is CAWSGTPPYEQYF. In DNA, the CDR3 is TGTGCCTGGTCCGGGACTCCTCCCTACGAGCAGTACTTC. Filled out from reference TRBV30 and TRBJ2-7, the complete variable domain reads SQTIHQWPATLVQPVGSPLSLECTVEGTSNPNLYWYRQAAGRGLQLLFYSVGIGQISSEVPQNLSASRPQDRQFILSSKKLLLSDSGFYLCAWSGTPPYEQYFGPGTRLTVT.

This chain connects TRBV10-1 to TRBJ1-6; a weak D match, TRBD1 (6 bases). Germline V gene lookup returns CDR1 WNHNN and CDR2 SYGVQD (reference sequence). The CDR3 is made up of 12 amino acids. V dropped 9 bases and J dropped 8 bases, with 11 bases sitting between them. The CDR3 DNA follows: TGCGCCAGGGGCGGGGGCTATTCACCCCTCCACTTT. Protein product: CARGGGYSPLHF.

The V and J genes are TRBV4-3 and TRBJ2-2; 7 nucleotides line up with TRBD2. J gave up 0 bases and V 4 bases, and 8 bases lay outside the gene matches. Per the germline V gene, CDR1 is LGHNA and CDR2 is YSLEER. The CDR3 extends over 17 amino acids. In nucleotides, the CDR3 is TGCGCCAGCAGCCCCCGTTCGAGCGGGACGAACACCGGGGAGCTGTTTTTT. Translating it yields CASSPRSSGTNTGELFF.

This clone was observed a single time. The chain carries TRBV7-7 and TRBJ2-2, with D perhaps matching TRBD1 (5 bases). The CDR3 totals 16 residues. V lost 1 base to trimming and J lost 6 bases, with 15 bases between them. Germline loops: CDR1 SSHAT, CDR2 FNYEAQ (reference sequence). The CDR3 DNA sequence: TGTGCCAGCAGCTTAGGGGGCCCCGTGCGTGCCGGGGAGCTGTTTTTT. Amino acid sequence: CASSLGGPVRAGELFF.

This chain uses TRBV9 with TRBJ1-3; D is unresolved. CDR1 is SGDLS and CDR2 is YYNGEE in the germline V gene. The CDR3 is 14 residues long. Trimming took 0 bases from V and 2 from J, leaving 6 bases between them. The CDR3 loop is CASSVEATGNTIYF. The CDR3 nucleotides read TGTGCCAGCAGCGTAGAAGCCACTGGAAACACCATATATTTT.

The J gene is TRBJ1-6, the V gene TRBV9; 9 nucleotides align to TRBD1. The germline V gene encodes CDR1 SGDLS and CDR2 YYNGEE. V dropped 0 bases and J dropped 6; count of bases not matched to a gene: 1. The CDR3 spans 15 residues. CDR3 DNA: TGTGCCAGCAGCGTAGGACAGGGGGGTAATTCACCCCTCCACTTT. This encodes CASSVGQGGNSPLHF.